Listed below are T cell receptor beta chains from one sample, sequenced in a study of synovial regulatory T cells in juvenile arthritis. Libraries were prepared by immunoSEQ multiplex PCR; TCRdb keeps only in-frame clonotypes and omits some of them. The listing contains 8,000 to 10,000 clones. Sequenced sample: Treg cells from blood. The origin of the receptors is a donor aged 2-35 years with juvenile idiopathic arthritis. Both conserved end residues are part of each CDR3. Rows may omit the clone size; those that give it use once, few, many or a size class.

V gene	J gene	clone size	CDR3 protein
TRBV4-1	TRBJ2-7	-	CASSQVLYRHSEQYF
TRBV18	TRBJ2-5	-	CASSPGLARVETQYF
TRBV18	TRBJ1-1	-	CASSTARTAFF
TRBV7-9	TRBJ2-2	-	CASSAPGKRETNTGELFF
TRBV7-9	TRBJ2-7	-	CASSSGRLASYEQYF
TRBV20-1	TRBJ1-1	-	CSARDYDEAFF
TRBV7-9	TRBJ1-1	-	CASSHRPTGGDSEAFF
TRBV27	TRBJ2-7	-	CASSPYEQYF
TRBV28	TRBJ1-1	-	CASRGTGGLTEAFF
TRBV5-1	TRBJ1-1	-	CASKSRDMNTEAFF
TRBV5-1	TRBJ2-7	-	CASSRQAHSYEQYF
TRBV14	TRBJ1-2	-	CASSQAGQGRGGYTF
TRBV19	TRBJ1-2	-	CASSIDSRDTFYTANYGYTF
TRBV5-1	TRBJ2-4	-	CASSLIHRGMAKNIQYF
TRBV6-6	TRBJ2-7	-	CASSYSQSYEQYF
TRBV9	TRBJ2-3	-	CASSVASTDTQYF
TRBV28	TRBJ2-7	-	CASSGLASYEQYF
TRBV5-4	TRBJ2-1	-	CASSHLSVRNEQFF
TRBV5-1	TRBJ1-2	-	CASSRDRGRVIGYTF
TRBV30	TRBJ1-4	-	CAWSVGQTTTNEKLFF
TRBV7-2	TRBJ2-7	-	CASSLLAGPISYEQYF
TRBV5-1	TRBJ2-3	-	CASKGLRTGVSDTQYF
TRBV7-9	TRBJ1-4	-	CASVRGTVNEKLFF
TRBV28	TRBJ1-5	-	CASSLEYGNQPQHF
TRBV18	TRBJ1-2	-	CASSPAGSHNYGYTF
TRBV5-4	TRBJ2-1	-	CASSRGTGGNEQFF
TRBV23-1	TRBJ2-7	-	CASGPRQRHYEQYF
TRBV28	TRBJ1-4	-	CASSAGGLNEKLFF
TRBV28	TRBJ1-2	-	CASSRIPEQYGYTF
TRBV12-5	TRBJ2-1	-	CASGLVVTGEQFF
TRBV9	TRBJ2-6	-	CASSARDSGANVLTF
TRBV19	TRBJ2-3	-	CASTNTDTQYF
TRBV27	TRBJ1-2	-	CASQRANYGYTF
TRBV19	TRBJ2-7	-	CASRGWGVRSYEQYF
TRBV10-3	TRBJ2-5	-	CAISDREPLQETQYF
TRBV9	TRBJ1-5	-	CASSRDSGNQPQHF
TRBV5-4	TRBJ2-3	-	CAANPGRGTDTQYF
TRBV7-9	TRBJ1-3	-	CASSFGGSGNTIYF
TRBV9	TRBJ1-2	-	CASSVVPTGESDYTF
TRBV5-1	TRBJ2-7	-	CASSFSESSYEQYF
TRBV4-2	TRBJ2-7	-	CASSQGEGTATYEQYF
TRBV5-1	TRBJ2-7	-	CASSLASFSREGRDEQYF
TRBV9	TRBJ1-2	-	CASSRSSNYGYTF
TRBV19	TRBJ2-3	-	CASSMRGLAGVVNTQYF
TRBV5-1	TRBJ2-2	-	CASQSGATGELFF
TRBV5-1	TRBJ2-1	-	CASSIGTGSYNEQFF
TRBV5-1	TRBJ1-4	medium-sized	CASSLDNEKLFF
TRBV10-1	TRBJ1-5	-	CASSETSKSNQPQHF
TRBV9	TRBJ2-1	-	CASSVSVAGYNEQFF
TRBV19	TRBJ1-4	medium-sized	CASRTRGNEKLFF
TRBV9	TRBJ2-1	-	CASSHTVWDEQFF
TRBV10-3	TRBJ2-1	-	CAISESGQGRRNEQFF
TRBV20-1	TRBJ1-2	-	CSARESRVF
TRBV11-2	TRBJ1-3	-	CASSSTSRNTIYF
TRBV2	TRBJ1-5	-	CASSEAGTLYQPQHF
TRBV5-5	TRBJ1-1	-	CASSQGEVRNTEAFF
TRBV7-6	TRBJ2-3	-	CASSPTRKGITDTQYF
TRBV11-3	TRBJ2-2	-	CASSLVPAGELFF
TRBV27	TRBJ1-4	-	CASSFLRVGEKLFF
TRBV4-2	TRBJ1-1	-	CASSQAPGQAGTEAFF